One sample yielded the 12 T cell receptor beta chains listed below, sequenced in a study of shared clonotypes between healthy human individuals. Libraries were prepared by immunoSEQ multiplex PCR; TCRdb keeps only in-frame clonotypes and omits some of them. Counted here are 2.3 million or so clones, about 92% occurring once; the ten biggest clones make up 0.39%. Sequenced sample: naive CD4+ T cells from PBMCs. Sample subset: CD45RA+ positively selected. These receptors were taken from a man between 18 and 29 years old in good health. Some clones in this sample may be carry-over from other donors' samples.

The chain uses TRBV19 and TRBJ1-2, with D unresolved. Per germline, CDR1 LNHDA and CDR2 SQIVND (reference sequence). With 4 bases removed from V and 3 bases from J, the gap between germline ends came to 12 bases. The CDR3 contains 14 residues. Here the CDR3 reads CASSRETTDYGYTF. CDR3 DNA sequence: TGTGCCAGTAGTAGAGAGACTACTGACTATGGCTACACCTTC.

The chain uses TRBV5-4 and TRBJ1-2; D is possibly TRBD1 (6 bases). This CDR3 is 13 amino acids long. V lost 4 bases and J 4 bases, leaving 11 bases between the germline ends. Germline CDR1 is SGHNT and CDR2 is YYREEE (reference sequence). In DNA, the CDR3 is TGTGCCAGCAGCCAAGACAGGACCTATGGCTACACCTTC. It codes for CASSQDRTYGYTF.

The chain joins TRBV7-9 to TRBJ2-1, with a tentative D call TRBD1 (5 bases). Germline CDR1 SEHNR, CDR2 FQNEAQ (reference sequence). The length of the CDR3 is 14 residues. V was shortened by 2 bases and J by 7 bases, with 12 bases between the two germline ends. This CDR3 reads CASSLYQGMNEQFF. CDR3 sequence (DNA): TGTGCCAGCAGCTTATATCAGGGAATGAATGAGCAGTTCTTC. The whole variable domain, remainder taken from reference TRBV7-9 and TRBJ2-1, is DTGVSQNPRHKITKRGQNVTFRCDPISEHNRLYWYRQTLGQGPEFLTYFQNEAQLEKSRLLSDRFSAERPKGSFSTLEIQRTEQGDSAMYLCASSLYQGMNEQFFGPGTRLTVL.

The chain carries TRBV6-1 and TRBJ1-1; D possibly corresponds to TRBD1 (6 bases). The V and J ends lost 7 bases and 0 bases respectively, with 12 bases between them. The germline CDR1 and CDR2 sequences are MNHNS and SASEGT. CDR3 length: 14 amino acids. Here the CDR3 DNA reads TGTGCCAGCACAGGACAGCTTATGAACACTGAAGCTTTCTTT. This sequence encodes CASTGQLMNTEAFF.

The V and J genes are TRBV7-9 and TRBJ2-7; no firm D call. Trimming cost V 1 base and J 4 bases, with 11 bases left between them. CDR3 length: 14 amino acids. The germline CDR1 and CDR2 sequences are SEHNR and FQNEAQ (reference sequence). The CDR3 sequence is CASSLEASTYEQYF. CDR3 nucleotide sequence: TGTGCCAGCAGCTTAGAGGCCTCCACTTACGAGCAGTACTTC.

The rearrangement joins TRBV2 to TRBJ2-4; no clear D. This CDR3 is 20 amino acids long. V dropped 3 bases and J dropped 0 bases, with 24 bases sitting between them. Germline V lookup: CDR1 SNHLY, CDR2 FYNNEI. The CDR3 region has the DNA TGTGCCAGCAGTGAGGCGTCCGGGCCTACCTTAAGGCTAGCCAAAAACATTCAGTACTTC. It is translated as CASSEASGPTLRLAKNIQYF.

This rearrangement joins TRBV5-1 to TRBJ2-3, with a possible D match to TRBD1 (5 bases). This CDR3 region has 13 residues. Germline loops: CDR1 SGHRS, CDR2 YFSETQ. V shed 0 bases and J shed 9 bases, with 11 bases lying between them. The CDR3 coding sequence is TGCGCCAGCAGCTTGGCAGGGCAGGTCACGCAGTATTTT. Translating it yields CASSLAGQVTQYF.

The genes are TRBV28 and TRBJ2-1; tentative D call: TRBD2 (7 bases). CDR3 size: 18 residues. Germline V gene lookup returns CDR1 MDHEN and CDR2 SYDVKM. V lost 3 bases, J lost 3 bases, and 21 bases lay in between. CDR3 residues: CASSFPRRGGGNYNEQFF. CDR3 in DNA: TGTGCCAGCAGTTTCCCTAGGAGGGGGGGAGGGAACTACAATGAGCAGTTCTTC. Full variable domain (outside the CDR3, taken from reference TRBV28 and TRBJ2-1): DVKVTQSSRYLVKRTGEKVFLECVQDMDHENMFWYRQDPGLGLRLIYFSYDVKMKEKGDIPEGYSVSREKKERFSLILESASTNQTSMYLCASSFPRRGGGNYNEQFFGPGTRLTVL.

On this clone: This sample includes further DNA sequences coding for the same CDR3. The chain couples TRBV9 to TRBJ1-1, with D possibly matching TRBD1 (6 bases). CDR1 is SGDLS, CDR2 YYNGEE, per germline. The ends were cut back, 1 base at V and 0 bases at J, with 7 bases in the middle. There are 14 residues in the CDR3. The CDR3 here is CASSVQGMNTEAFF. The CDR3 bases are TGTGCCAGCAGCGTACAGGGGATGAACACTGAAGCTTTCTTT.

The rearrangement joins TRBV18 to TRBJ2-1; D is undetermined. Germline CDR1 and CDR2: KGHSH and LQKENI. This CDR3 comprises 16 residues. V shed 0 bases and J shed 6 bases, with 15 bases lying between them. The chain's CDR3 is CASSPPGSRIPNEQFF. CDR3 DNA sequence: TGTGCCAGCTCACCACCTGGTTCCAGGATACCCAATGAGCAGTTCTTC.

The V call is TRBV5-1, the J call TRBJ2-1; 10 bases line up with TRBD2. Germline lookup yields CDR1 SGHRS and CDR2 YFSETQ. CDR3 length: 16 residues. After removal of 2 bases from V and 6 bases from J, the junction contained 8 bases not matched to a gene. DNA of the CDR3: TGCGCCAGCAGCTTAACGCCTAGCGGGAGTGGCAATGAGCAGTTCTTC. Translated: CASSLTPSGSGNEQFF.

The chain carries TRBV15 and TRBJ1-1; D gene unclear. The CDR3 consists of 14 residues. The ends were cut back, 0 bases at V and 11 bases at J, with 16 bases in the middle. Per the germline V gene, CDR1 is LNHNV and CDR2 is YYDKDF (reference sequence). The CDR3 coding sequence is TGTGCCACCAGCAGAGATTATCCCGACCTTCGGGCTTTCTTT. Protein: CATSRDYPDLRAFF.